A single sample gave rise to the 18 T cell receptor beta chains below, sequenced in a study of sequential checkpoint blockade in melanoma. Treatment specified: randomized to nivolumab then ipilimumab (arm A) or the reverse (arm B). Data came from immunoSEQ multiplex PCR; TCRdb stores just in-frame clones and leaves some out. The sample contains approximately 22,000 clones, around 70% of which appear only once. Sequenced here: CD8+ T cells sorted from blood (inferred from file names), sampled from a patient given nivolumab and ipilimumab in sequence. The source of these receptors is a human donor with melanoma.

The chain carries TRBV7-9 and TRBJ1-1; D gene uncertain. Trimming pared 8 bases from V and 4 bases from J, leaving 11 bases between. CDR1 SEHNR and CDR2 FQNEAQ come from the germline V gene (reference sequence). There are 12 residues in the CDR3. Here the CDR3 DNA reads TGTGCCAGCGCCACCGGGAGCACTGAAGCTTTCTTT. Its protein product is CASATGSTEAFF. Looking up the rest from reference TRBV7-9 and TRBJ1-1 gives the full variable domain: DTGVSQNPRHKITKRGQNVTFRCDPISEHNRLYWYRQTLGQGPEFLTYFQNEAQLEKSRLLSDRFSAERPKGSFSTLEIQRTEQGDSAMYLCASATGSTEAFFGQGTRLTVV.

This chain links TRBV11-2 with TRBJ2-7, with D possibly matching TRBD1 (5 bases). Germline values: CDR1 SGHAT, CDR2 FQNNGV. This CDR3 has 15 amino acids. Trimming left V 6 bases short and J 1 base short, with 16 bases between. The CDR3 nucleotides read TGTGCCAGCAGTATACAGGTTACCACTTCCTACGAGCAGTACTTC. This encodes CASSIQVTTSYEQYF.

This sequence joins TRBV12-1 and TRBJ1-2; TRBD1 is the table's D call, not checked against the DNA. TRBV12-1 is termed a pseudogene. The CDR3 contains 15 residues. The CDR3 reads CASSPLRSNRNGYTF. CDR3 sequence (DNA): TGTGCCAGCAGTCCCCTTCGGTCGAACAGGAATGGCTACACCTTC.

The chain combines TRBV4-3 with TRBJ2-3; 9 bases map to TRBD2. CDR1 is LGHNA and CDR2 is YSLEER in the germline V gene. The CDR3 is 17 residues long. The J segment lost 3 bases and the V segment lost 1 base, leaving 8 bases of the junction unmatched. CDR3 DNA: TGCGCCAGCAGCCAAGTTCGTGCGGGGGGGCCAACAGATACGCAGTATTTT. This codes for CASSQVRAGGPTDTQYF.

The chain recombines TRBV2 with TRBJ2-2; D is undetermined. Trimming stripped 3 bases from V and 7 bases from J, with 6 bases between. Germline V gives CDR1 SNHLY, CDR2 FYNNEI. The CDR3 covers 12 residues. DNA for the CDR3: TGTGCCAGCAGTGATATGAGCGGGGAGCTGTTTTTT. This codes for CASSDMSGELFF.

This clone was picked up one time. The V and J genes are TRBV9 and TRBJ2-3; D perhaps matches TRBD2 (6 bases). The CDR3 spans 14 residues. V lost 3 bases to trimming and J lost 3 bases, with 11 bases between them. The V gene's germline CDR1 is SGDLS and CDR2 YYNGEE. This CDR3 reads CASSAGGATDTQYF. CDR3 bases: TGTGCCAGCAGCGCCGGGGGTGCGACAGATACGCAGTATTTT.

The gene calls are TRBV11-2 and TRBJ1-1; D perhaps matches TRBD1 (5 bases). The length of the CDR3 is 11 residues. V dropped 5 bases and J dropped 6 bases, with 7 bases sitting between them. The V gene's germline CDR1 is SGHAT and CDR2 FQNNGV. Written as DNA, the CDR3 is TGTGCCAGCAGCCCAGGGCCTGAAGCTTTCTTT. This translates into CASSPGPEAFF. Filled out from reference TRBV11-2 and TRBJ1-1, the complete variable domain reads EAGVAQSPRYKIIEKRQSVAFWCNPISGHATLYWYQQILGQGPKLLIQFQNNGVVDDSQLPKDRFSAERLKGVDSTLKIQPAKLEDSAVYLCASSPGPEAFFGQGTRLTVV.

The chain has TRBV5-1 and TRBJ2-3; 7 bases agree with TRBD2. The ends lost 6 bases at V and 0 bases at J; junction bases unmatched: 7. Germline V gene lookup returns CDR1 SGHRS and CDR2 YFSETQ. This CDR3 region has 15 residues. In DNA form, the CDR3 reads TGCGCCAGCACCCTAGCGGACCCTAGCACAGATACGCAGTATTTT. It is translated as CASTLADPSTDTQYF.

The chain recombines TRBV6-4 with TRBJ2-4, with a possible D match to TRBD1 (5 bases). The V gene's germline CDR1 is MRHNA and CDR2 SNTAGT. The germline V and J ends were trimmed by 3 bases and 9 bases, with 15 bases remaining between them. The CDR3 sequence is 14 residues long. CDR3 region: CASSDTIGRGIQYF. The CDR3 DNA sequence: TGTGCCAGCAGTGATACTATTGGAAGGGGCATTCAGTACTTC.

This chain joins TRBV27 and TRBJ2-1; 12 bases line up with TRBD1. Germline V lookup: CDR1 MNHEY, CDR2 SMNVEV (reference sequence). The junction had 5 bases not matched to a gene; V was cut back by 2 bases and J by 9 bases. The CDR3 length is 15 residues. The CDR3 sequence is CASSLTGQGATEQFF. DNA of the CDR3: TGTGCCAGCAGTTTAACGGGACAGGGGGCGACTGAGCAGTTCTTC.

With respect to this clone: One junction end disagrees with the germline gene, perhaps due to a read error. The chain uses TRBV9 and TRBJ2-3, with TRBD2 identical over 8 bases. Looked up from germline, CDR1 is SGDLS and CDR2 is YYNGEE. This CDR3 has 17 residues. CDR3 protein: CASSVVGAGGFKDAQYF. CDR3 in DNA: TGTGCCAGCAGCGTAGTTGGTGCGGGGGGATTTAAAGATGCGCAGTATTTT.

V gene TRBV4-2 combines with J gene TRBJ1-1; D remains ambiguous. Germline assignment: CDR1 LGHNA and CDR2 YNFKEQ. Deletions cut 1 base from V and 1 base from J, with 13 bases between. The CDR3 has 16 amino acids. The CDR3 nucleotides are TGTGCCAGCAGCCAAGTACGGGAGGGAGGGAACACTGAAGCTTTCTTT. Residues: CASSQVREGGNTEAFF.

This chain uses TRBV6-5 with TRBJ2-1; the D gene is possibly TRBD2 (5 bases). Trimming cost V 4 bases and J 15 bases, with 13 bases left between them. CDR1 is MNHEY and CDR2 is SVGAGI in the germline V gene. This CDR3 spans 11 amino acids. CDR3 in amino acids: CASSSFEGWFF. The CDR3 coding sequence is TGTGCCAGCAGTTCTTTTGAGGGATGGTTCTTC.

The table lists this clone with a few counts. A read error may produce the germline difference seen at one junction end. This chain connects TRBV5-3 to TRBJ2-7; TRBD2 is a possible D gene (6 bases). TRBV5-3 is placed among ORFs of uncertain function. The CDR3 spans 15 residues. The CDR3 loop is CASSLGGPGSYEQYF. CDR3 coding DNA: TGTGCCAGCAGCTTAGGAGGGCCGGGGAGCTACGAGCAGTACTTC.

CDR3 sequence (DNA): TGTGCCAGCAGCTTAGGGAGGACAGGGAACACTGAAGCTTTCTTT. Its translation: CASSLGRTGNTEAFF. The chain has TRBV13 and TRBJ1-1; 7 bases match TRBD1. V shed 0 bases, J shed 1 base, and the junction held 2 bases outside the gene matches. Looked up from germline, CDR1 is PRHDT and CDR2 is FYEKMQ (reference sequence). The CDR3 consists of 15 residues.

V is TRBV6-6 and J is TRBJ2-7; D is unclear. CDR1 MNHNY and CDR2 SVGAGI come from the germline V gene (reference sequence). Trimming stripped 2 bases from V and 7 bases from J, with 9 bases between. The CDR3 has 12 residues. The CDR3 DNA sequence: TGTGCCAGCAGTTACCCCCCTCAGGAGCAGTACTTC. Residues: CASSYPPQEQYF.

This chain links TRBV9 with TRBJ1-2, with TRBD1 as a possible D gene (6 bases). Per the germline V gene, CDR1 is SGDLS and CDR2 is YYNGEE. V was pared by 0 bases and J by 8 bases, with 8 bases between. The CDR3 length is 12 residues. The chain's CDR3 is CASSVGGGGYTF. The CDR3 DNA reads as TGTGCCAGCAGCGTAGGTGGGGGCGGCTACACCTTC.

This chain uses TRBV5-1 with TRBJ2-1; 7 bases align to TRBD2. The junction had 2 bases not matched to a gene; V was cut back by 5 bases and J by 9 bases. Germline V gene sequence: CDR1 SGHRS, CDR2 YFSETQ. The CDR3 consists of 11 residues. CDR3 in amino acids: CASRLALEQFF. CDR3 coding DNA: TGCGCCAGCAGACTAGCGCTTGAGCAGTTCTTC.